The 4 T cell receptor beta chains reported below all come from one sample, sequenced in a study of T cell responses to AZD1222 COVID-19 vaccine. TCRdb's table, derived via immunoSEQ multiplex PCR, lists solely in-frame clones and lacks some. Of about 110,000 clones listed, around nine tenths were seen once; the top ten hold under 20%. The specimen comprised peripheral blood, sampled on day 0 of AZD1222 vaccination. The receptors derive from an adult in good health.

The V call is TRBV10-3, the J call TRBJ1-1; D is ambiguous. Germline CDR1 ENHRY, CDR2 SYGVKD. V lost 11 bases to trimming and J lost 0 bases, with 13 bases between them. This CDR3 comprises 13 residues. The DNA of the CDR3 is TGTGCCGCCCAAAGGATCATGAACACTGAAGCTTTCTTT. This translates into CAAQRIMNTEAFF.

V is TRBV11-3 and J is TRBJ2-1; either TRBD1 or TRBD2 may supply D (5 bases each). The CDR3 extends over 13 amino acids. V was pared by 5 bases and J by 9 bases, with 14 bases between. Germline V lookup: CDR1 SGHNT, CDR2 YENEEA. CDR3 residues: CASSPPDGGEQFF. DNA of the CDR3: TGTGCCAGCAGCCCCCCCGATGGGGGTGAGCAGTTCTTC.

The V and J genes are TRBV9 and TRBJ2-5; TRBD1 agrees at 7 bases. CDR3 size: 15 residues. V shed 0 bases, J shed 2 bases, and the junction held 4 bases outside the gene matches. Germline lookup yields CDR1 SGDLS and CDR2 YYNGEE. CDR3 bases: TGTGCCAGCAGCGTAGGCAAGGGACAGCAAGAGACCCAGTACTTC. Translation gives CASSVGKGQQETQYF. The full variable domain, in which reference TRBV9 and TRBJ2-5 provide the parts outside the CDR3, is DSGVTQTPKHLITATGQRVTLRCSPRSGDLSVYWYQQSLDQGLQFLIQYYNGEERAKGNILERFSAQQFPDLHSELNLSSLELGDSALYFCASSVGKGQQETQYFGPGTRLLVL.

V and J are TRBV7-7 and TRBJ1-1; unclear D gene. The CDR3 consists of 14 residues. V was cut by 3 bases and J by 5 bases, with 13 bases left in between. Germline loops: CDR1 SSHAT, CDR2 FNYEAQ (reference sequence). The CDR3 loop reads CASSLEYAGTEAFF. In nucleotides, the CDR3 is TGTGCCAGCAGCTTGGAATACGCGGGGACTGAAGCTTTCTTT. Based on the CDR3 plus reference TRBV7-7 and TRBJ1-1, the full variable domain is GAGVSQSPRYKVTKRGQDVTLRCDPISSHATLYWYQQALGQGPEFLTYFNYEAQPDKSGLPSDRFSAERPEGSISTLTIQRTEQRDSAMYRCASSLEYAGTEAFFGQGTRLTVV.